This is a list of T cell receptor beta chains from one sample in a study of cytomegalovirus exposure and HLA in healthy donors. Clones were read by immunoSEQ multiplex PCR, and TCRdb kept only the in-frame ones, dropping some. The sample has roughly 110,000 clones; about three quarters are singletons. The specimen was PBMCs. The source is a woman in her thirties or forties in good health and CMV-seropositive. Each CDR3 is given with its conserved first and last residue. A D gene is named only where the DNA matches it firmly. Some rows mark clone size as missing; the rest say once, few, many or name a class of expanded clone.

len	abundance	v_gene	j_gene	d_gene	CDR3nt	CDR3aa
16	-	TRBV2	TRBJ1-5	TRBD1	TGTGCCAGCAAATCCGGGACAGGGGTCGGGAGTCAGCCCCAGCATTTT	CASKSGTGVGSQPQHF
15	-	TRBV4-2	TRBJ2-7	TRBD2	TGTGCCAGCAGCCAAGGTACTAGCGGGGGCTACGAGCAGTACTTC	CASSQGTSGGYEQYF
11	-	TRBV19	TRBJ1-1	TRBD1	TGTGCCAGCAGGGGGCTTGTCGAAGCTTTCTTT	CASRGLVEAFF
15	few	TRBV2	TRBJ2-3	-	TGTGCCAGCAGTGTAGGGGGGGTCCGCACAGATACGCAGTATTTT	CASSVGGVRTDTQYF
14	once	TRBV4-1	TRBJ2-7	TRBD2	TGCGCCAGCAGCCAAGTAGCTCGGGGGGGGGAGCAGTACTTC	CASSQVARGGEQYF
15	-	TRBV7-9	TRBJ1-4	-	TGTGCCAGCAGCTTCCGGGGGACGGTAAATGAAAAACTGTTTTTT	CASSFRGTVNEKLFF
15	-	TRBV7-7	TRBJ1-3	-	TGTGCTAGCAGCTTAGGGGCAGGGCGTGGAAACACCATATATTTT	CASSLGAGRGNTIYF
14	-	TRBV7-8	TRBJ1-1	-	TGTGCCAGCAGCTTAGAAGGGACAAAGGCTGAAGCTTTCTTT	CASSLEGTKAEAFF
16	-	TRBV4-2	TRBJ1-6	-	TGTGCCAGCAGCCAAGATTATGTGGGCAGTAATTCACCCCTCCACTTT	CASSQDYVGSNSPLHF
14	once	TRBV6-5	TRBJ2-7	TRBD1	TGTGCCAGCAGCCCCGGGACAGGGGGCTTCGAGCAGTACTTC	CASSPGTGGFEQYF
13	-	TRBV5-1	TRBJ1-1	-	TGCGCCAGCAGCTCGAGGGTGAACACTGAAGCTTTCTTT	CASSSRVNTEAFF
15	-	TRBV6-5	TRBJ2-3	TRBD2	TGTGCCAGCAGAAACAGCGGGGGAGGCACAGATACGCAGTATTTT	CASRNSGGGTDTQYF
13	-	TRBV6-6	TRBJ2-2	-	TGTGCCAGCGCAACTGGGGGGACCGGGGAGCTGTTTTTT	CASATGGTGELFF
13	-	TRBV5-1	TRBJ2-5	-	TGCGCCAGCAGCTTGGGAGGGAGAGAGACCCAGTACTTC	CASSLGGRETQYF
17	-	TRBV4-1	TRBJ1-4	TRBD1	TGCGCCAGCAGCCAATTCGACAGGGAGGCAACTAATGAAAAACTGTTTTTT	CASSQFDREATNEKLFF
17	-	TRBV5-4	TRBJ1-3	-	TGTGCCAGCAGCCCAGACAGTTCCCACATCTCTGGAAACACCATATATTTT	CASSPDSSHISGNTIYF
15	few	TRBV4-1	TRBJ2-6	-	TGCGCCAGCAGCCAAGTGAGCTCTGGGGCCAACGTCCTGACTTTC	CASSQVSSGANVLTF
12	-	TRBV28	TRBJ2-7	-	TGTGCCAGCAGTACGACAGTTTCCGAGCAGTACTTC	CASSTTVSEQYF
16	-	TRBV4-2	TRBJ1-3	TRBD1	TGTGCCAGCAGCCAAGCGAGACAGGGTGTTGGAAACACCATATATTTT	CASSQARQGVGNTIYF
17	-	TRBV2	TRBJ2-3	TRBD2	TGTGCCAGCAGCAGTCTAGCGGGGGGTACTAGCACAGATACGCAGTATTTT	CASSSLAGGTSTDTQYF
14	once	TRBV11-3	TRBJ2-7	-	TGTGCCAGCAGCCGCTCCGGTGGGCCCTACGAGCAGTACTTC	CASSRSGGPYEQYF
16	-	TRBV28	TRBJ2-7	-	TGTGCCAGCAGTCAACCAGGATCCCCTCTTCTCTACGAGCAGTACTTC	CASSQPGSPLLYEQYF
15	once	TRBV6-1	TRBJ1-1	-	TGTGCCAGCAGTGAAGCTGGGGGGAAGCACACTGAAGCTTTCTTT	CASSEAGGKHTEAFF
16	-	TRBV6-5	TRBJ2-6	-	TGTGCCAGCAGTTATCATGGAGGGGCTGGGGCCAACGTCCTGACTTTC	CASSYHGGAGANVLTF
13	-	TRBV7-2	TRBJ2-1	TRBD2	TGTGCCAGCAGCCTGGCGGGGGTTGGTGAGCAGTTCTTC	CASSLAGVGEQFF
18	-	TRBV7-2	TRBJ2-3	TRBD2	TGTGCCAGCAGCTTTACCCTCGGGGGAGCGGGGGTGCGAGATACGCAGTATTTT	CASSFTLGGAGVRDTQYF
12	-	TRBV19	TRBJ1-6	-	TGTGCCAGTAGACAGCTTAATTCACCCCTCCACTTT	CASRQLNSPLHF
18	-	TRBV19	TRBJ2-6	-	TGTGCCAGTAGTAACGTTGTCAGAAAAATCTCTGGGGCCAACGTCCTGACTTTC	CASSNVVRKISGANVLTF
16	few	TRBV23-1	TRBJ1-5	-	TGCGCCAGCAGTCTCCCCGCGAGGGGGTTTCGCCAGCCCCAGCATTTT	CASSLPARGFRQPQHF
16	-	TRBV5-1	TRBJ2-6	-	TGCGCCAGCAGCCCCCAGGGGAGCTCTGGGGCCAACGTCCTGACTTTC	CASSPQGSSGANVLTF
16	-	TRBV5-1	TRBJ2-2	TRBD1	TGCGCCAGCAGCTTGGGGGGACAGGGTTCGGCCGGGGAGCTGTTTTTT	CASSLGGQGSAGELFF
12	-	TRBV5-6	TRBJ1-1	TRBD1	TGTGCCAGCAGCTTGGAAGAGACAGGGGCTTTCTTT	CASSLEETGAFF
16	-	TRBV5-4	TRBJ2-7	TRBD2	TGTGCCAGCAGCTGGGGACTAGCGGGGGGTAGCTACGAGCAGTACTTC	CASSWGLAGGSYEQYF
13	-	TRBV10-3	TRBJ1-6	-	TGTGCCATCAGTCTGTCCCCTAATTCACCCCTCCACTTT	CAISLSPNSPLHF
15	-	TRBV28	TRBJ2-1	TRBD1	TGTGCCAGCAGTTCCGGGACAGCCCTTAACGATGAGCAGTTCTTC	CASSSGTALNDEQFF
13	-	TRBV18	TRBJ1-1	-	TGTGCCAGCTCACCCCGGGATGGGGAGGCTGGTTTCTTT	CASSPRDGEAGFF
14	-	TRBV7-2	TRBJ1-4	-	TGTGCCAGCAGCCCGAGACAGCCTTATGAAAAACTGTTTTTT	CASSPRQPYEKLFF
13	few	TRBV30	TRBJ1-5	-	TGTGCCTGGAGTGTACGGGGAAATCAGCCCCAGCATTTT	CAWSVRGNQPQHF
14	once	TRBV7-2	TRBJ2-7	-	TGTGCCAGCAGCTTAGTCCAGGGGGGCTACGAGCAGTACTTC	CASSLVQGGYEQYF
15	-	TRBV12-5	TRBJ2-2	TRBD2	TGTGCTAGTGAACCCAGCGGGGGGGCAAACGGGGAGCTGTTTTTT	CASEPSGGANGELFF
15	-	TRBV6-4	TRBJ2-2	TRBD1	TGTGCCAGCAGTGATCTGACAGGGAGCACCGGGGAGCTGTTTTTT	CASSDLTGSTGELFF
15	-	TRBV18	TRBJ1-6	-	TGTGCCAGCTCCGAAGGACAGATTACGGGTTCACCCCTCCACTTT	CASSEGQITGSPLHF